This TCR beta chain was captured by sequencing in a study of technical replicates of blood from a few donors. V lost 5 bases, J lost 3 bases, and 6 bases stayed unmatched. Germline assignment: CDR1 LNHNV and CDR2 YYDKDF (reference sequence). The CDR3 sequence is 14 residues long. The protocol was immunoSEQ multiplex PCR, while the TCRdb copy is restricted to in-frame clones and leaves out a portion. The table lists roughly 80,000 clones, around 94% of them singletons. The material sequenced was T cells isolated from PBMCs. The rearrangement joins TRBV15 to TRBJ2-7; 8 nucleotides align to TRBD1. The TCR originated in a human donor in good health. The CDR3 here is CATSRGQANYEQYF. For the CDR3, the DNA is TGTGCCACCAGCCGGGGACAGGCCAACTACGAGCAGTACTTC.